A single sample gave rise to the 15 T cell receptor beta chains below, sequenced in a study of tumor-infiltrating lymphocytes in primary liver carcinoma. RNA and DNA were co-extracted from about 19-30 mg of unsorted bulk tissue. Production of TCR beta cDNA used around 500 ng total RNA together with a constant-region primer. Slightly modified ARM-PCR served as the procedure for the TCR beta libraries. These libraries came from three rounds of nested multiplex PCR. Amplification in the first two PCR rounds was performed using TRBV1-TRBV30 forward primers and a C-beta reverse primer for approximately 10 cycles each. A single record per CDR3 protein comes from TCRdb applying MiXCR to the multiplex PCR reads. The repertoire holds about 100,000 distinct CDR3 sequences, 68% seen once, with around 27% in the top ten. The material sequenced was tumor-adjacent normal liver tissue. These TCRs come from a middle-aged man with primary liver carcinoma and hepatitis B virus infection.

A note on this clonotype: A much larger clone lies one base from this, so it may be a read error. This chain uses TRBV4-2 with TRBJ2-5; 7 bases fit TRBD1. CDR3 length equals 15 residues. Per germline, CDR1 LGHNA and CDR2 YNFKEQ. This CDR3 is CASSQAETGSEIQYF. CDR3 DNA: TGTGCCAGCAGCCAAGCCGAGACAGGGTCGGAGATCCAGTACTTC.

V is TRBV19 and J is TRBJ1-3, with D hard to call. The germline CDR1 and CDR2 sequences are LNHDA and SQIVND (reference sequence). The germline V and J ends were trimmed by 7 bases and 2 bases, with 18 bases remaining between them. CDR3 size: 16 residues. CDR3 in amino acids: CASTRSFAGTGNTIYF. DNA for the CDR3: TGTGCCAGTACCAGGTCCTTCGCGGGGACTGGAAACACCATATATTTT. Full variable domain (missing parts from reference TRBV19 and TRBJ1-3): DGGITQSPKYLFRKEGQNVTLSCEQNLNHDAMYWYRQDPGQGLRLIYYSQIVNDFQKGDIAEGYSVSREKKESFPLTVTSAQKNPTAFYLCASTRSFAGTGNTIYFGEGSWLTVV.

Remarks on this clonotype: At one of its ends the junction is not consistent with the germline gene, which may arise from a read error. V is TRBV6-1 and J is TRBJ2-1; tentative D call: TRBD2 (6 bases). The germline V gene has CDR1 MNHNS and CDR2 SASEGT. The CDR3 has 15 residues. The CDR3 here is CASSEEVTGADEQFF. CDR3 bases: TGTGCAAGCAGTGAAGAGGTAACGGGAGCGGATGAGCAGTTCTTC.

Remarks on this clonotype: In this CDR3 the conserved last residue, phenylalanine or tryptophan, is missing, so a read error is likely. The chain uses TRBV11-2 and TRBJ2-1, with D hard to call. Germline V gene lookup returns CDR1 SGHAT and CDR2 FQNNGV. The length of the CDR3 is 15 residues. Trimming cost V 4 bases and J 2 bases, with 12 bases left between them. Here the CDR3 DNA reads TGTGCCAGCAGCTCCCGACAAGGACCCTACAATGAGCAGTTCTCC. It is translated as CASSSRQGPYNEQFS.

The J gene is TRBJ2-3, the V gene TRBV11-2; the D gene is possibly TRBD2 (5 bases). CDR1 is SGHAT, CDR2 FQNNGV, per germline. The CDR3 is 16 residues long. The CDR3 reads CAGSLQLVLSTDTQYF. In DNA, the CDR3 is TGTGCTGGCAGCTTACAACTAGTCCTTAGCACAGATACGCAGTATTTT.

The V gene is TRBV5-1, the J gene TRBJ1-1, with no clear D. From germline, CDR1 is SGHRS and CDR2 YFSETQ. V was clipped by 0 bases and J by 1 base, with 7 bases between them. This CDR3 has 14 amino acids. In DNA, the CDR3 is TGCGCCAGCAGCTTGGTTTCAGCGAACACTGAAGCTTTCTTT. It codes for CASSLVSANTEAFF.

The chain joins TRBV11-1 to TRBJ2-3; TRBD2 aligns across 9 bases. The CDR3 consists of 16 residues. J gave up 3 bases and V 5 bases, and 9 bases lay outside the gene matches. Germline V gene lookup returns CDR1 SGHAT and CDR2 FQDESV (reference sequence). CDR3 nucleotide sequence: TGTGCCAGCAGCCTAGGGACTAGCACAGAAACAGATACGCAGTATTTT. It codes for CASSLGTSTETDTQYF.

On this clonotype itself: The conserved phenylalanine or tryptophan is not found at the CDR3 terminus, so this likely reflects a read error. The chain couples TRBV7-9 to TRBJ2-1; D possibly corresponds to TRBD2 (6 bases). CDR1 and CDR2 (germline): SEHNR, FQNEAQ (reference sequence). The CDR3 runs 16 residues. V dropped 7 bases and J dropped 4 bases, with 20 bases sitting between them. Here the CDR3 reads CASTPWREAGYNEQFL. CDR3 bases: TGTGCCAGCACTCCGTGGAGGGAGGCAGGGTACAATGAGCAGTTCCTC.

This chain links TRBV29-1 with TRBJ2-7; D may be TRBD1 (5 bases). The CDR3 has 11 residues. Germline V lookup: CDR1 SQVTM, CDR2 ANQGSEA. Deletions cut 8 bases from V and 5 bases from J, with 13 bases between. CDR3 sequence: CSIGVGHEQYF. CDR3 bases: TGCAGCATTGGTGTGGGGCACGAGCAGTACTTC.

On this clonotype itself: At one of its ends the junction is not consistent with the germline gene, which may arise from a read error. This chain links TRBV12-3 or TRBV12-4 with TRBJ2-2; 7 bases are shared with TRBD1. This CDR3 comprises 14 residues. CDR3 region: CAGSPGQNSGELFF. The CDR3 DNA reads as TGTGCCGGCAGCCCGGGACAGAACTCCGGGGAGCTGTTTTTT.

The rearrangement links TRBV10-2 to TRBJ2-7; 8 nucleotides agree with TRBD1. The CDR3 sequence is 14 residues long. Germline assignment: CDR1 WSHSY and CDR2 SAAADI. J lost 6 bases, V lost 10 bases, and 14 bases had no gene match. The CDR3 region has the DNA TGCGCCATCTCCGGACAGGGACCTCCCTTCGAGCAGTACTTC. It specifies CAISGQGPPFEQYF.

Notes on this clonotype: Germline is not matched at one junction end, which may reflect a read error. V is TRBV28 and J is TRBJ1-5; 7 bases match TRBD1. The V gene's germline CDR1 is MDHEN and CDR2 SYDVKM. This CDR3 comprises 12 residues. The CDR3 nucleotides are TGTGCCACCAGACAGGGATATCAGCGCCAGCATTTT. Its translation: CATRQGYQRQHF. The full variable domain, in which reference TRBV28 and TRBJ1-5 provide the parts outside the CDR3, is DVKVTQSSRYLVKRTGEKVFLECVQDMDHENMFWYRQDPGLGLRLIYFSYDVKMKEKGDIPEGYSVSREKKERFSLILESASTNQTSMYLCATRQGYQRQHFGDGTRLSIL.

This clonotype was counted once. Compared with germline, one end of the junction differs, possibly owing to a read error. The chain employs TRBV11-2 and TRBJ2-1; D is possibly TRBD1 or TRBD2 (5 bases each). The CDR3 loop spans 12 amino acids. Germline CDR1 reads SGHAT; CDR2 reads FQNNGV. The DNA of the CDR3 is TGTGGCAGCAGCTTGGGGGTAGGTGAGCAGCTCTTC. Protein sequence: CGSSLGVGEQLF.

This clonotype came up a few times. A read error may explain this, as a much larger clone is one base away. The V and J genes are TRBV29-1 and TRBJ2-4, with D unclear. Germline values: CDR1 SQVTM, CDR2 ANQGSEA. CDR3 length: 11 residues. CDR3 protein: CNVARADIQYF. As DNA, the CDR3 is TGCAACGTTGCCCGGGCTGACATTCAGTACTTC.

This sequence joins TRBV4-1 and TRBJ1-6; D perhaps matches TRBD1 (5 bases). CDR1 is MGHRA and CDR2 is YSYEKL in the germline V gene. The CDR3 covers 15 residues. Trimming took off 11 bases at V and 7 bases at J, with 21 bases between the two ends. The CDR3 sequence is CAGSQVQGLNSPLHF. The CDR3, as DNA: TGCGCCGGTAGCCAAGTTCAGGGTCTGAATTCACCCCTCCACTTT.